The text below deals with one TCR beta chain. Patients of the Seattle cohort, enrolled during active infection, were followed longitudinally. The data were obtained in a study of blood T cell repertoires in COVID-19. Study details: The analysed material was cDNA or gDNA that came from T cells, B-cell-depleted T cells, or PBMCs.

Original analysis: Counts of nucleated cells, estimated from reference gene primer amplification, were obtained. The table came from immunoSEQ multiplex PCR; TCRdb's copy has only in-frame clones and leaves some out. V and J calls and clone size are those listed in that table; D and trimming were worked out from the DNA. The profile shows roughly 230,000 clones, nearly 90% of them singletons. This CDR3 has 13 amino acids. V lost 3 bases and J lost 9, with 13 bases in between. The germline V gene has CDR1 SGDLS and CDR2 YYNGEE. The sequence was collected from a woman aged 55-75 years with COVID-19, enrolled during active disease. This chain connects TRBV9 to TRBJ2-1; a weak D match, TRBD2 (6 bases). Material for sequencing was peripheral blood. The CDR3 bases are TGTGCCAGCAGCGCCGGGACTTCGGGTGAGCAGTTCTTC. Its protein is CASSAGTSGEQFF.